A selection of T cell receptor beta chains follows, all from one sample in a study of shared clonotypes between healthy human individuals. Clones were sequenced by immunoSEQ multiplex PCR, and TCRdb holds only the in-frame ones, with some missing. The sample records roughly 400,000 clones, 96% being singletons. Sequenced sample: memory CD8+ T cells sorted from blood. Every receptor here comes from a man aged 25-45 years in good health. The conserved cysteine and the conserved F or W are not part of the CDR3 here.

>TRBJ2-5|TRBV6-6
ASNLAGGGAETQY
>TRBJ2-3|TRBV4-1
ASSQFKASSSTDTQY
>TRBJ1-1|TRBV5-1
ASSLAMDKNTEAF
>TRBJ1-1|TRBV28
ASSFGTGGAMNTEAF
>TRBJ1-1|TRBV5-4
ASSPLAGMGTEAF
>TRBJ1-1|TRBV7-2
ASSFRGARNTEAF
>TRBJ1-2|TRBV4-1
ASSQDLDRYYGYT
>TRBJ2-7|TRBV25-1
ASRGQGAGEQY
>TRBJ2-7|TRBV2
ASSGNWRGNEQY
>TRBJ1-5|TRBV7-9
ASSLINQPQH
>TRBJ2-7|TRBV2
ASSDLAGGAYEQY
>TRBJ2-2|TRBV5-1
ASSLAQHTGELF
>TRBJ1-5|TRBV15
ATSINFRDGNQPQH
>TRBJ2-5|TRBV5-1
ASSLTSGRETQY
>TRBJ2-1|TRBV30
AWSVSLAGGREQF
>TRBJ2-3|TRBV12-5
ASGSGDVTDTQY
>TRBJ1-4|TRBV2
ASRGQGNEKLF
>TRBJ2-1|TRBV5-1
ASSVQSYNEQF
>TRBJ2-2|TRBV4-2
ASSQVRETGELF
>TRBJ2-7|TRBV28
ARSQGFLCEQY
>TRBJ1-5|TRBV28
ASSFSGGTLNQPQH
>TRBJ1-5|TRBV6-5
ASRDRVNQPQH
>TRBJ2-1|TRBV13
ASSSPPGLAGADDEQF
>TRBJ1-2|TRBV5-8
ASSRDYGYT
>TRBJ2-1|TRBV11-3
ASSLAGGNEQF
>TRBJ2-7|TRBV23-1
ASSQSPSEYEQY
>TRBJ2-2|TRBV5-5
ASSLMGEQGTGELF
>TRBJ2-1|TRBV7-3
ASSLSPLTSVIDNEQF
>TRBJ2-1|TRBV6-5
ASTTYDGVVTEQF
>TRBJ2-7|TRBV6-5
ASSRDGGYYEQY
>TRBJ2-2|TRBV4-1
ASSPLTSATGELF
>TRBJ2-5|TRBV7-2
ASSLSETQY
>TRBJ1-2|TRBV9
ASSTPGVWGDYGYT
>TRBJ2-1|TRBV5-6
ASSLMGTASYNEQF
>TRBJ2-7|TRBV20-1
SARAGTGAN
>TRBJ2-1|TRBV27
ASSLFPSLRTYNEQF
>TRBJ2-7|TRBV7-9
ASSERDSSYEQY
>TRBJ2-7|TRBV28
ASSYGRFEQY
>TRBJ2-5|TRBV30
AWSVGETQY
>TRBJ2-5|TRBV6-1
ASSERRGPQETQY
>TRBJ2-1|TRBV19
ASSIRLAGNEQF
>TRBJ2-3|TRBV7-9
ASSSLYTDTQY
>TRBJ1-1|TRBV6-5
ASSSGMNTEAF
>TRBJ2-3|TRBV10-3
AISLGLVSTDTQY
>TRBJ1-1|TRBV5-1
ASSLQGNTEAF
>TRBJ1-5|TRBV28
ASSRRDSDQPQH
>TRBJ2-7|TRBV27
ASSVSPGTARNYEQY
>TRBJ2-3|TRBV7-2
ASSLALGSDTQY
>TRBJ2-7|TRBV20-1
SASGAYEQY
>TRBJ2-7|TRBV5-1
ASSGQGAYYEQY
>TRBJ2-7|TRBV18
ASSPPVVTYEQY
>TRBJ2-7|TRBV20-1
SAVMVYEQY
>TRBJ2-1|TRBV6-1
ASSGPVGGNEQF
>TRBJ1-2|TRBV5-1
ASSLEAAYGYT